The 17 T cell receptor beta chains below all came from one sample that was sequenced in a study of cytomegalovirus exposure and HLA in healthy donors. Amplification used 60 Vbeta primers and 13 Jbeta primers. Repertoires were generated with immunoSEQ multiplex PCR, while TCRdb's copy carries only in-frame clones and drops some. The repertoire holds some 130,000 clones, with 79% as singletons. The sequenced material came from PBMCs. These receptors were taken from a man aged 18 to 29 in good health and CMV-seronegative.

The CDR3 spells CASSFLAGGETQYF. CDR3 DNA: TGTGCCAGCAGTTTTCTAGCGGGAGGGGAGACCCAGTACTTC. This chain connects TRBV27 to TRBJ2-5; 12 bases are shared with TRBD2. Germline assignment: CDR1 MNHEY and CDR2 SMNVEV (reference sequence). Unmatched junction bases numbered 1, after V lost 3 bases and J lost 5 bases. The length of the CDR3 is 14 residues.

On this clone itself: The sample contains more than one DNA sequence encoding this CDR3. The chain recombines TRBV5-1 with TRBJ2-3; D is uncertain. Germline lookup yields CDR1 SGHRS and CDR2 YFSETQ. The CDR3 loop spans 14 amino acids. V lost 0 bases and J 0 bases, leaving 5 bases between the germline ends. The CDR3 spells CASSLGTSTDTQYF. CDR3 bases: TGCGCCAGCAGCTTGGGAACTAGCACAGATACGCAGTATTTT.

The rearrangement links TRBV5-4 to TRBJ2-2; TRBD1 matches 7 bases. The J segment lost 7 bases and the V segment lost 2 bases, leaving 14 bases of the junction unmatched. This CDR3 is 17 amino acids long. The germline V gene encodes CDR1 SGHNT and CDR2 YYREEE (reference sequence). The CDR3 reads CASSFLVEGALGGELFF. Written as DNA, the CDR3 is TGTGCCAGCAGCTTCCTCGTAGAGGGGGCGCTTGGCGGGGAGCTGTTTTTT. Full variable domain (missing parts from reference TRBV5-4 and TRBJ2-2): ETGVTQSPTHLIKTRGQQVTLRCSSQSGHNTVSWYQQALGQGPQFIFQYYREEENGRGNFPPRFSGLQFPNYSSELNVNALELDDSALYLCASSFLVEGALGGELFFGEGSRLTVL.

The gene calls are TRBV4-3 and TRBJ2-2; D may be TRBD2 (5 bases). The V gene's germline CDR1 is LGHNA and CDR2 YSLEER. The CDR3 extends over 18 amino acids. V lost 0 bases, J lost 5 bases, and 19 bases lay in between. The CDR3 bases are TGCGCCAGCAGCCAAGAATATCCGGGATCGCCTAGTACCGGGGAGCTGTTTTTT. It is translated as CASSQEYPGSPSTGELFF.

This chain joins TRBV5-5 and TRBJ2-7; the match to TRBD1 covers 10 bases. From germline, CDR1 is SGHKS and CDR2 YYEKEE (reference sequence). J gave up 2 bases and V 6 bases, and 8 bases lay outside the gene matches. The CDR3 contains 15 residues. In nucleotides, the CDR3 is TGTGCCAGCACCTACCGGGGACAGGGGCCCTACGAGCAGTACTTC. Protein product: CASTYRGQGPYEQYF.

The chain links TRBV6-6 to TRBJ2-3; 8 bases map to TRBD1. V was pared by 10 bases and J by 1 base, with 7 bases of the junction left unmatched. The V gene's germline CDR1 is MNHNY and CDR2 SVGAGI (reference sequence). This CDR3 has 14 residues. The CDR3 coding sequence is TGTGCCACGGAGAGGGGACAGGGCACAGATACGCAGTATTTT. Its translation: CATERGQGTDTQYF.

The chain carries TRBV19 and TRBJ2-3; 11 nucleotides agree with TRBD2. Losses at the gene ends were 2 bases for V and 2 bases for J; bases not matched to a gene: 3. The CDR3 spans 16 residues. Looked up from germline, CDR1 is LNHDA and CDR2 is SQIVND (reference sequence). For the CDR3, the DNA is TGTGCCAGTAGTATAAGACTAGCGGGAACCACAGATACGCAGTATTTT. It yields the protein CASSIRLAGTTDTQYF.

In this sample, this clone turned up a few times. The chain employs TRBV5-6 and TRBJ2-2, with D maybe TRBD1 (5 bases). The CDR3 contains 12 residues. The germline V gene encodes CDR1 SGHDT and CDR2 YYEEEE. Trimming removed 2 bases at V and 6 bases at J, with 5 bases between. The CDR3: CASSLGAGELFF. Written as DNA, the CDR3 is TGTGCCAGCAGCTTAGGGGCCGGGGAGCTGTTTTTT.

The chain recombines TRBV6-1 with TRBJ2-7; 11 nucleotides align to TRBD2. The CDR3 length is 14 residues. The ends lost 7 bases at V and 6 bases at J; junction bases unmatched: 8. Germline CDR1 reads MNHNS; CDR2 reads SASEGT. The CDR3 sequence is CASIGLAGGCEQYV. The CDR3 nucleotides are TGTGCCAGCATAGGCCTAGCGGGAGGTTGCGAGCAGTACGTC.

Concerning this clone itself: In the same sample, other DNA sequences code for this CDR3. The chain carries TRBV14 and TRBJ2-7, with 14 bases identical to TRBD2. J was trimmed by 3 bases and V by 5 bases; bases with no gene match: 3. The CDR3 extends over 15 amino acids. Per the germline V gene, CDR1 is SGHDN and CDR2 is FVKESK. CDR3 coding DNA: TGTGCCAGCAGCAAGGGGACTAGCGGGAGCTACGAGCAGTACGTC. Translated, it gives CASSKGTSGSYEQYV.

In nucleotides, the CDR3 is TGTGCCAGCAGCTCGGACAGTAGCTCCTACGAGCAGTACTTC. Amino acid sequence: CASSSDSSSYEQYF. V is TRBV7-6 and J is TRBJ2-7; possibly TRBD1 for D (6 bases). The CDR3 length is 14 residues. The V end lost 4 bases, the J end lost 0 bases, and 10 bases lay between the germline ends. Germline V gives CDR1 SGHVS, CDR2 FNYEAQ. Based on the CDR3 plus reference TRBV7-6 and TRBJ2-7, the full variable domain is GAGVSQSPRYKVTKRGQDVALRCDPISGHVSLYWYRQALGQGPEFLTYFNYEAQQDKSGLPNDRFSAERPEGSISTLTIQRTEQRDSAMYRCASSSDSSSYEQYFGPGTRLTVT.

V usage is TRBV29-1 and J usage is TRBJ2-5; TRBD2 aligns across 10 bases. J lost 5 bases, V lost 3 bases, and 9 bases had no gene match. CDR3 size: 15 residues. The germline V gene has CDR1 SQVTM and CDR2 ANQGSEA. In DNA, the CDR3 is TGCAGCGTTGAGGGTCGGCTAGCGGGAGTCGAGACCCAGTACTTC. It specifies CSVEGRLAGVETQYF.

The gene calls are TRBV6-5 and TRBJ2-3; D gene uncertain. The CDR3 runs 12 residues. Germline V gene sequence: CDR1 MNHEY, CDR2 SVGAGI. Trimming left V 6 bases short and J 4 bases short, with 8 bases between. The CDR3 protein is CASSPSADTQYF. In nucleotides, the CDR3 is TGTGCCAGCAGCCCATCGGCAGATACGCAGTATTTT.

The chain links TRBV6-5 to TRBJ2-7; the D gene is possibly TRBD1 (5 bases). The CDR3 runs to 15 residues. The germline CDR1 and CDR2 sequences are MNHEY and SVGAGI. V was shortened by 2 bases and J by 2 bases, with 13 bases between the two germline ends. The CDR3 loop reads CASSYIQGVTYEQYF. CDR3 in DNA: TGTGCCAGCAGTTACATCCAAGGGGTGACCTACGAGCAGTACTTC.

This clone was found a few times. V and J are TRBV19 and TRBJ2-3; a weak D match, TRBD2 (6 bases). CDR3 length: 17 amino acids. The germline V gene has CDR1 LNHDA and CDR2 SQIVND (reference sequence). Trimming shortened V by 3 bases and J by 0 bases, and 16 bases separated the two germline ends. For the CDR3, the DNA is TGTGCCAGTAGTATCCGTACCCGGAGCGGGAGCACAGATACGCAGTATTTT. It is translated as CASSIRTRSGSTDTQYF.

The genes are TRBV18 and TRBJ1-5; no definite D call. CDR3 size: 15 residues. CDR1 is KGHSH and CDR2 is LQKENI in the germline V gene. V was pared by 1 base and J by 0 bases, with 7 bases between. CDR3 amino acids: CASSPLATSNQPQHF. CDR3 in DNA: TGTGCCAGCTCACCACTGGCAACTAGCAATCAGCCCCAGCATTTT.

The chain has TRBV9 and TRBJ2-3; D is perhaps TRBD1 (6 bases). Germline lookup yields CDR1 SGDLS and CDR2 YYNGEE. The CDR3 is made up of 16 amino acids. V shed 0 bases and J shed 1 base, with 12 bases lying between them. CDR3 in amino acids: CASSVDSWGRTDTQYF. The CDR3 coding sequence is TGTGCCAGCAGCGTAGATTCGTGGGGGCGCACAGATACGCAGTATTTT.